This TCR beta chain comes out of a study of cytomegalovirus exposure and HLA in healthy donors. The CDR3 is made up of 14 amino acids. Germline V CDR1 and CDR2: LNHDA, SQIVND (reference sequence). Trimming shortened V by 3 bases and J by 5 bases, and 13 bases separated the two germline ends. As to this clone: The antigen is undetermined.

13 Jbeta primers and 60 Vbeta primers were used for the PCR. Sequencing used immunoSEQ multiplex PCR; TCRdb keeps in-frame clones, though not all of them. The sample gives approximately 27,000 clones, 55% to 75% of which show up once; 4.4% is in the top ten. Study outcomes and limitations: Associated with HLA alleles at 0.05 false discovery rate in a later analysis were 16,951 TCR beta sequences.

The chain recombines TRBV19 with TRBJ2-5; D is ambiguous. This clonotype originated in a woman in her 50s in good health and CMV-seronegative. Sequenced material: PBMCs. The CDR3 sequence is CASSMGAWAETQYF. The CDR3 bases are TGTGCCAGTAGTATGGGCGCCTGGGCCGAGACCCAGTACTTC.